This T cell receptor beta chain is from a study of T cell repertoires in cytomegalovirus infection. Overall study: Indications came from public TCR beta signatures; they pointed to CMV infection and to a matching HLA type.

This CDR3 has 14 residues. CDR1 is SGHTA and CDR2 is FQGTGA in the germline V gene. Trimming shortened V by 3 bases and J by 8 bases, and 13 bases separated the two germline ends. Notes on the study in general: Predominance within the ex vivo response was attributable to HLA-C-restricted CMV-specific TCR beta clonotypes. Cumulative public TCR beta family frequency identified carriers of CMV plus the relevant HLA.

MiXCR, applied by TCRdb to the reads, yields one record per CDR3 protein. This table has approximately 76,000 distinct CDR3 sequences, roughly 3.7% appearing once. This clonotype showed up many times. Its antigen remains unidentified. The chain joins TRBV7-3 to TRBJ2-2; D is undetermined. The receptor was isolated from a human donor in good health (CMV status not recorded). Some clones in this sample may be carry-over from other donors' samples. Sequenced: PBMCs. This chain's CDR3 is CASSFVGSSGELFF. As DNA, the CDR3 is TGTGCCAGCAGCTTCGTAGGGTCAAGTGGGGAGCTGTTTTTT.